These 30 T cell receptor beta chains came from one sample sequenced in a study of shared clonotypes between healthy human individuals. Method: immunoSEQ multiplex PCR; TCRdb's copy keeps in-frame clones and lacks some. The sample holds around 510,000 clones, 90% to 97% seen once. Source material: naive CD4+ T cells sorted from blood. Subset defined: CD45RA+ positively selected. The receptors originated from a woman aged 25 to 39 in good health.

There are a few counts of this clone. The rearrangement joins TRBV28 to TRBJ2-7, with D perhaps matching TRBD1 or TRBD2 (5 bases each). This CDR3 spans 15 amino acids. Germline lookup yields CDR1 MDHEN and CDR2 SYDVKM. Trimming removed 8 bases from V and 1 base from J, with 18 bases in between. In nucleotides, the CDR3 is TGTGCCAGCGGGACGACGGGACGTGAGTCCTACGAGCAGTACTTC. Protein: CASGTTGRESYEQYF.

The V call is TRBV10-2, the J call TRBJ2-7, with TRBD2 matching 7 bases. CDR1 and CDR2 (germline): WSHSY, SAAADI. The length of the CDR3 is 14 residues. V shed 2 bases, J shed 5 bases, and the junction held 6 bases outside the gene matches. The CDR3 loop is CASSEPWTRDEQYF. CDR3 nucleotides: TGCGCCAGCAGTGAGCCCTGGACTAGGGACGAGCAGTACTTC.

The chain is built from TRBV28 and TRBJ2-2; possibly TRBD2 for D (6 bases). Germline V gene data show CDR1 as MDHEN and CDR2 as SYDVKM. V dropped 11 bases and J dropped 1 base, with 17 bases sitting between them. This CDR3 contains 15 residues. The CDR3 loop is CACLGWRGNTGELFF. The CDR3, as DNA: TGTGCCTGCCTAGGCTGGCGGGGGAACACCGGGGAGCTGTTTTTT.

The chain has TRBV28 and TRBJ2-7, with a weak D call TRBD2 (6 bases). The CDR3 totals 15 residues. Trimming left V 5 bases short and J 1 base short, with 15 bases between. Germline-derived CDR1 and CDR2 are MDHEN and SYDVKM. CDR3 residues: CASSLGGTASYEQYF. For the CDR3, the DNA is TGTGCCAGCAGTCTGGGCGGGACCGCATCCTACGAGCAGTACTTC. The variable domain in full, with the rest retrieved from reference TRBV28 and TRBJ2-7, is DVKVTQSSRYLVKRTGEKVFLECVQDMDHENMFWYRQDPGLGLRLIYFSYDVKMKEKGDIPEGYSVSREKKERFSLILESASTNQTSMYLCASSLGGTASYEQYFGPGTRLTVT.

The J gene is TRBJ1-1, the V gene TRBV28, with 7 nucleotides matching TRBD1. The germline CDR1 and CDR2 sequences are MDHEN and SYDVKM. The CDR3 covers 15 residues. The junction had 8 bases not matched to a gene; V was cut back by 6 bases and J by 1 base. The CDR3 protein is CASSLLGTENTEAFF. Here the CDR3 DNA reads TGTGCCAGCAGCTTGCTGGGGACAGAGAACACTGAAGCTTTCTTT.

This sequence joins TRBV4-1 and TRBJ2-2; D possibly matches TRBD1 or TRBD2 (5 bases each). Germline V gene lookup returns CDR1 MGHRA and CDR2 YSYEKL. With 2 bases removed from V and 0 bases from J, the gap between germline ends came to 16 bases. CDR3 length: 18 residues. The CDR3 region is CASSQFSGRHPNTGELFF. The CDR3 DNA is TGCGCCAGCAGCCAATTTTCGGGGCGACACCCGAACACCGGGGAGCTGTTTTTT.

DNA of the CDR3: TGTGCCAGTTTTCAACCTCAGGGGAGCTACGAGCAGTACTTC. It yields the protein CASFQPQGSYEQYF. The chain joins TRBV28 to TRBJ2-7, with D possibly being TRBD1 (6 bases). CDR3 length: 14 amino acids. Germline V CDR1 and CDR2: MDHEN, SYDVKM. Deletions cut 9 bases from V and 3 bases from J, with 18 bases between.

This chain links TRBV27 with TRBJ2-5; either TRBD1 or TRBD2 may fit D (6 bases each). TRBJ2-7 explains the end of the DNA better; the J call may be wrong. The V gene's germline CDR1 is MNHEY and CDR2 SMNVEV (reference sequence). This CDR3 comprises 14 residues. CDR3 sequence: CASSFVSGADEQYF. The CDR3 nucleotides read TGTGCCAGCAGTTTCGTCTCGGGGGCAGACGAGCAGTACTTC.

The chain has TRBV5-4 and TRBJ2-7, with D perhaps assigned TRBD1 or TRBD2 (6 bases each). This CDR3 is built from 14 residues. Germline V gives CDR1 SGHNT, CDR2 YYREEE (reference sequence). Trimming took 4 bases from V and 7 from J, leaving 18 bases between them. The CDR3 loop reads CASSAGSRGGEQYF. The CDR3, as DNA: TGTGCCAGCAGCGCGGGATCCCGAGGGGGAGAGCAGTACTTC.

The chain couples TRBV5-4 to TRBJ2-5; 7 positions match TRBD1. Per the germline V gene, CDR1 is SGHNT and CDR2 is YYREEE (reference sequence). J lost 5 bases, V lost 0 bases, and 4 bases had no gene match. The CDR3 contains 14 residues. The CDR3 sequence: CASSLGQGFETQYF. The CDR3 bases are TGTGCCAGCAGCTTGGGACAGGGTTTCGAGACCCAGTACTTC.

The chain joins TRBV5-1 to TRBJ2-5; D assignment may be TRBD1 or TRBD2 (7 bases each). Germline CDR1 and CDR2: SGHRS and YFSETQ. The ends were cut back, 0 bases at V and 4 bases at J, with 13 bases in the middle. The CDR3 totals 15 residues. The CDR3 reads CASSLVAGDRETQYF. CDR3 nucleotides: TGCGCCAGCAGCTTGGTGGCGGGGGACAGAGAGACCCAGTACTTC.

In this sample, this clone turned up once. Within the sample, other DNA sequences also encode this same CDR3. The rearrangement links TRBV4-1 to TRBJ2-1; D remains ambiguous. This CDR3 contains 13 residues. Germline values: CDR1 MGHRA, CDR2 YSYEKL. Trimming took off 6 bases at V and 4 bases at J, with 10 bases between the two ends. CDR3 loop: CASSRSSYNEQFF. The CDR3 bases are TGCGCCAGCAGTCGGAGCAGTTACAATGAGCAGTTCTTC.

The chain is built from TRBV6-5 and TRBJ1-3, with 11 nucleotides matching TRBD1. Germline values: CDR1 MNHEY, CDR2 SVGAGI. The CDR3 totals 15 residues. With V trimmed by 2 bases and J by 4 bases, 1 base remained unmatched. CDR3 sequence reads: CASSYGTGGGNTIYF. CDR3 nucleotide sequence: TGTGCCAGCAGTTACGGGACAGGGGGAGGAAACACCATATATTTT.

V and J are TRBV19 and TRBJ1-5, with D perhaps matching TRBD1 (5 bases). The CDR3 length is 14 residues. Trimming stripped 7 bases from V and 4 bases from J, with 14 bases between. Per the germline V gene, CDR1 is LNHDA and CDR2 is SQIVND (reference sequence). The CDR3 region has the DNA TGTGCCAGTAAATTCCGGGGGGTGAATCAGCCCCAGCATTTT. This translates into CASKFRGVNQPQHF.

This chain joins TRBV18 and TRBJ1-1; D ambiguous. Trimming took off 1 base at V and 4 bases at J, with 10 bases between the two ends. Germline assignment: CDR1 KGHSH and CDR2 LQKENI. The CDR3 is made up of 14 amino acids. CDR3 loop: CASSPRRAGTEAFF. As DNA, the CDR3 is TGTGCCAGCTCACCACGGAGGGCGGGCACTGAAGCTTTCTTT.

The rearrangement joins TRBV15 to TRBJ2-7; no definite D call. The V and J ends lost 1 base and 1 base respectively, with 8 bases between them. This CDR3 is 14 amino acids long. The V gene's germline CDR1 is LNHNV and CDR2 YYDKDF (reference sequence). The CDR3 protein is CATSRGVGSYEQYF. The CDR3 nucleotides read TGTGCCACCAGCAGAGGGGTAGGATCCTACGAGCAGTACTTC.

A note on this clone: Additional DNA sequences in this sample encode the identical CDR3. The chain uses TRBV7-3 and TRBJ2-1; maybe TRBD1 (5 bases). Looked up from germline, CDR1 is SGHTA and CDR2 is FQGTGA. Trimming took 5 bases from V and 6 from J, leaving 8 bases between them. This CDR3 is 12 amino acids long. CDR3 amino acids: CASSLGLNEQFF. The CDR3 coding sequence is TGTGCCAGCAGCCTGGGGCTCAATGAGCAGTTCTTC.

The rearrangement links TRBV2 to TRBJ2-7; no firm D call. Germline CDR1 SNHLY, CDR2 FYNNEI. Trimming left V 6 bases short and J 2 bases short, with 11 bases between. The length of the CDR3 is 13 residues. CDR3 DNA: TGTGCCAGCAGACAGACACAAGCCTACGAGCAGTACTTC. Translated: CASRQTQAYEQYF.

The chain employs TRBV10-2 and TRBJ2-7; D remains unclear. The CDR3 sequence is 14 residues long. Germline V lookup: CDR1 WSHSY, CDR2 SAAADI. V was clipped by 6 bases and J by 3 bases, with 15 bases between them. This chain's CDR3 is CASRETPQNYEQYF. DNA for the CDR3: TGCGCCAGCAGAGAGACACCCCAGAACTACGAGCAGTACTTC.

The count of this clone is one. This chain uses TRBV7-9 with TRBJ1-1; TRBD1 agrees at 12 bases. The V segment lost 5 bases and the J segment 5 bases; nucleotides outside the gene matches: 9. The CDR3 is 16 amino acids. The germline V gene encodes CDR1 SEHNR and CDR2 FQNEAQ (reference sequence). The CDR3 DNA is TGTGCCAGCAGCCTCGGGACAGGGGGCGCGGGGACTGAAGCTTTCTTT. It codes for CASSLGTGGAGTEAFF.

The rearrangement joins TRBV6-6 to TRBJ2-1; D not resolved. Trimming stripped 8 bases from V and 6 bases from J, with 8 bases between. This CDR3 spans 11 amino acids. CDR1 is MNHNY and CDR2 is SVGAGI in the germline V gene (reference sequence). CDR3 sequence: CASSQTNEQFF. The CDR3 coding sequence is TGTGCCAGCTCCCAAACCAATGAGCAGTTCTTC.

The chain is built from TRBV30 and TRBJ1-5; the match to TRBD1 covers 7 bases. The germline V gene encodes CDR1 GTSNPN and CDR2 SVGIG (reference sequence). V lost 1 base and J lost 2; bases outside the gene matches: 5. CDR3 size: 15 residues. The CDR3, as DNA: TGTGCCTGGAGTGAGGCAGGGGGTGGCAATCAGCCCCAGCATTTT. This translates into CAWSEAGGGNQPQHF.

This clone was seen a handful of times. V usage is TRBV10-2 and J usage is TRBJ2-7; D may match TRBD1 or TRBD2 (5 bases each). The CDR3 covers 12 residues. Trimming stripped 8 bases from V and 1 base from J, with 9 bases between. In germline, CDR1 is WSHSY, CDR2 SAAADI. Here the CDR3 reads CASGTASYEQYF. The CDR3, as DNA: TGCGCCAGCGGGACGGCGTCCTACGAGCAGTACTTC.

This clone was counted a single time. V gene TRBV10-3 combines with J gene TRBJ2-7; 8 bases match TRBD2. CDR1 ENHRY and CDR2 SYGVKD come from the germline V gene. Trimming at V came to 4 bases and at J to 5 bases, leaving 7 bases not matched to a gene. CDR3 length: 14 residues. The CDR3 region is CAISGHGRANEQYF. The CDR3, as DNA: TGTGCCATCAGTGGTCACGGGAGGGCCAACGAGCAGTACTTC.

The CDR3 DNA follows: TGTGCCAGCAGTTACAGGGCAGGGACAGATACGCAGTATTTT. Its translation is CASSYRAGTDTQYF. The V call is TRBV6-5, the J call TRBJ2-3; maybe TRBD1 (5 bases). V lost 2 bases and J lost 3, with 9 bases in between. The CDR3 extends over 14 amino acids. Germline V gene data show CDR1 as MNHEY and CDR2 as SVGAGI.

The V gene is TRBV6-5, the J gene TRBJ2-1, with a possible D match to TRBD2 (6 bases). With 4 bases removed from V and 0 bases from J, the gap between germline ends came to 13 bases. The CDR3 totals 16 residues. CDR1 is MNHEY and CDR2 is SVGAGI in the germline V gene. The CDR3 DNA sequence: TGTGCCAGCAGTTCAACAGCGGGCGGCTCCTACAATGAGCAGTTCTTC. Amino acid sequence: CASSSTAGGSYNEQFF.

This chain links TRBV29-1 with TRBJ1-1; unclear D gene. CDR3 length: 12 residues. Looked up from germline, CDR1 is SQVTM and CDR2 is ANQGSEA. V gave up 4 bases and J gave up 5 bases, with 11 bases separating them. This CDR3 reads CSVAMGRTEAFF. The CDR3 region has the DNA TGCAGCGTTGCCATGGGGAGGACTGAAGCTTTCTTT.

This rearrangement joins TRBV7-2 to TRBJ2-1; 10 bases agree with TRBD2. J gave up 2 bases and V 4 bases, and 8 bases lay outside the gene matches. The germline CDR1 and CDR2 sequences are SGHTA and FQGNSA. This CDR3 region has 17 residues. The CDR3 DNA sequence: TGTGCCAGCAGCTCCCAAACTAGCGGGACAACCTACAATGAGCAGTTCTTC. Protein product: CASSSQTSGTTYNEQFF. Together with reference TRBV7-2 and TRBJ2-1, the CDR3 gives the full variable domain: GAGVSQSPSNKVTEKGKDVELRCDPISGHTALYWYRQSLGQGLEFLIYFQGNSAPDKSGLPSDRFSAERTGGSVSTLTIQRTQQEDSAVYLCASSSQTSGTTYNEQFFGPGTRLTVL.

This chain links TRBV5-1 with TRBJ2-7, with D uncertain. Germline lookup yields CDR1 SGHRS and CDR2 YFSETQ. This CDR3 has 13 residues. With 4 bases removed from V and 3 bases from J, the gap between germline ends came to 11 bases. CDR3 loop: CASSPGSYYEQYF. The CDR3 nucleotides read TGCGCCAGCAGCCCCGGAAGTTACTACGAGCAGTACTTC.

The J gene is TRBJ2-7, the V gene TRBV25-1; possibly TRBD1 or TRBD2 for D (5 bases each). Germline loops: CDR1 MGHDK, CDR2 SYGVNS. This CDR3 comprises 13 residues. The V and J ends lost 10 bases and 7 bases respectively, with 20 bases between them. CDR3 residues: CATGTLEGEEQYF. In DNA, the CDR3 is TGTGCCACCGGGACGCTCGAAGGGGAGGAGCAGTACTTC.